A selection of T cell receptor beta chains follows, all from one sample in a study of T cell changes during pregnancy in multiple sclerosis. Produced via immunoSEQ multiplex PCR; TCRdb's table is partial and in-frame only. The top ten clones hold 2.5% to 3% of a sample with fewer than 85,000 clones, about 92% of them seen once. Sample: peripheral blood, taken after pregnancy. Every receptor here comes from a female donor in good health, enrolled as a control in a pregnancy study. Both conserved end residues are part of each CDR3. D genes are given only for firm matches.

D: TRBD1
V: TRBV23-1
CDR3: CASSQPPTGAYQETQYF

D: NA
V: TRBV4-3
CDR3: CASSQDRQAETQYF

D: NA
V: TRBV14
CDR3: CASSQDGRGNQPQHF

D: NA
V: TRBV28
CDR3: CASSQGSNYGYTF

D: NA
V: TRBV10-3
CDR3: CAISDFETRFEQFF

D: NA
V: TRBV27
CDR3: CASSLSGGTYEQYF

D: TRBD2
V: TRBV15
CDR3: CATRRPTSGPYNEQFF

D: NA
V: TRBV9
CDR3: CASSVRDNTGELFF

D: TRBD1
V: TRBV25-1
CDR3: CASRGQGVGISPLHF

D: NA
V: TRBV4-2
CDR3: CASSQDGGNTDTQYF

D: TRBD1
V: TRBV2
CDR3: CASRGQGSNYGYTF

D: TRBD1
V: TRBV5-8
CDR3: CASRTRTGHYEQYF

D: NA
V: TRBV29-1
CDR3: CSVEKTSGSDTQYF

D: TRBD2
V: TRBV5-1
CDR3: CASSKDPSGNEQFF

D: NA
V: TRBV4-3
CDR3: CASSQGSRTVF

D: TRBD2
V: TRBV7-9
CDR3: CASSSRTRKNF

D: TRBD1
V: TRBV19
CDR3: CASSIDPRGLYGYTF

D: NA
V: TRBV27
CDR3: CASSLGGVRRQYF

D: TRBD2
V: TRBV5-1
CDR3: CASSPSGTSGSYEQYF

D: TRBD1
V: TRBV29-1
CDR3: CSVTGGIDTQYF

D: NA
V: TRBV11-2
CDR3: CASSLSPPGYPSYEQYF

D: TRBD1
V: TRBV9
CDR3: CASNRQGGEKLFF

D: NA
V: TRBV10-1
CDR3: CASSRDMGTEAFF

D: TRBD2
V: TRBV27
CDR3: CASSLKASGYNEQFF

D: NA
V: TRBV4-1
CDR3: CASSQGSGSSYEQYF

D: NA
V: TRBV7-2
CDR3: CASSLQEGLYEQYF

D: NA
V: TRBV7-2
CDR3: CASSQTGTYEQYF

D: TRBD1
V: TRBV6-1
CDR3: CASRGAAGGITEAFF

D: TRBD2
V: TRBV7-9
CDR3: CASDLGGDEQYF

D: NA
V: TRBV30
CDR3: CAWSDSNGSAAGANVLTF